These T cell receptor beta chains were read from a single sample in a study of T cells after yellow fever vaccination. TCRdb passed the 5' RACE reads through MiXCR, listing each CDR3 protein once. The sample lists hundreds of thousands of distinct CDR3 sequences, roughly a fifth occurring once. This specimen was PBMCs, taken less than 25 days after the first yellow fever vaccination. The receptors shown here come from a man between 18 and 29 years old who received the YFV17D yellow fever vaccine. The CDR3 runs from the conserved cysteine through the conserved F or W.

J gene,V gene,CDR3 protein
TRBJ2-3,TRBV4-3,CASSQDILAGGYTDTQYF
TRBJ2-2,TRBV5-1,CASSLGVTVSNTGELFF
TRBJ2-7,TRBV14,CASSSRDRGNEQYF
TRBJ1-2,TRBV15,CATSVGTAGDGYTF
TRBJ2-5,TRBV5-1,CASSAAGTGEETQYF
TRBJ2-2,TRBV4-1,CASTGTDNTGELFF
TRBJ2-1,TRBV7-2,CASSLVRGDEQFF
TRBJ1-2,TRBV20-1,CSAIRDSNYGYTF
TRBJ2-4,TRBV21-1,CASSWEGNIQYF
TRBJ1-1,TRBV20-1,CSASTGEAFF
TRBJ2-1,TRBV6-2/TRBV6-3,CASSYGERGDNEQFF
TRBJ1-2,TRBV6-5,CASSPRVYYGYTF
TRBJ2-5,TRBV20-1,CSADFSGAVQETQYF
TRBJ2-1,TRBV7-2,CASSPRWDSNEQFF
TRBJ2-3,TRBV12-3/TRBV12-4,CASSPTSGGTDTQYF
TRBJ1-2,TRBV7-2,CASSLDGFYGYTF
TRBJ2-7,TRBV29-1,CSAEADGYEQYF
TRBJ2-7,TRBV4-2,CASSRDLGHEQYF
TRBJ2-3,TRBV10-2,CATLKASTDTQYF
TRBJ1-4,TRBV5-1,CASSLTGEKLFF
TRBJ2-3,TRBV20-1,CSAGGAGVVDTQYF
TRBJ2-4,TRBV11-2,CASSATWWGGTPLDIQYF
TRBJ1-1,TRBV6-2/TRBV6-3,CASSYSPGADTEAFF
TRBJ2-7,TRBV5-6,CASSLPGAGEQYF
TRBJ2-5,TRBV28,CASSPDRGWETQYF
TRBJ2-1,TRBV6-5,CASSYAGQQFF
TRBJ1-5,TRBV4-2,CASSQDLGGQPQHF
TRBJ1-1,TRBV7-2,CASSLPPPRTEAFF
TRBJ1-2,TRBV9,CASSGDSRNYGYTF
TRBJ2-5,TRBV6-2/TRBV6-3,CASTLDGYRETQYF
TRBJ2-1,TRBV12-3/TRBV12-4,CASSLPPYNEQFF
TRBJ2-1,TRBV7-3,CASSAGASGNEQFF
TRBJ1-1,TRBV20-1,CSARPGERNTEAFF
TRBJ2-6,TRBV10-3,CAISDTGGSGANVLTF
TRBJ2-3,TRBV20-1,CSARRAGGPDTQYF
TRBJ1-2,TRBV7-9,CASSLPEAYGYTF
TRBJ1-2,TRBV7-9,CASSHDRERGYTF
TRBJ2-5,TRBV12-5,CASGLGTVQETQYF
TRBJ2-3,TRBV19,CASKDYSTDTQYF
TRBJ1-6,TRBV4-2,CASSQVGQGIAPLHF
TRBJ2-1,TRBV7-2,CASSSGLVPYNEQFF
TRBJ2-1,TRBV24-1,CATSDPWTGSNEQFF
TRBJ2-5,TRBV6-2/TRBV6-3,CASSYEGSLVSGVQETQYF
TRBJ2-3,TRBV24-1,CATSDLEDTQYF
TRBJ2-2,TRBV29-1,CSVASIRTGVGELFF
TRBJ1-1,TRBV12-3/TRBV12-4,CASRGTGDNTEAFF
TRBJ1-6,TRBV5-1,CASRESDNSPLHF
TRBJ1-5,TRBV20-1,CSARPMAGRSGNQPQHF
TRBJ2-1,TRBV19,CASSPTVAEQFF
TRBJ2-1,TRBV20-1,CSAKLQDSLAINEQFF
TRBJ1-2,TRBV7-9,CASSLLDRTRGYGYTF
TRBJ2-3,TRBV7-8,CASSRQGLAGGDTQYF
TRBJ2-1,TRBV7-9,CASSSTLAGINNEQFF
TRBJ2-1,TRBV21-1,CASSKYTLEYCEQFF
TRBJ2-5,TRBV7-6,CASSLGGNLETQYF
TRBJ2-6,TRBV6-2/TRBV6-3,CASSYGSGANVLTF
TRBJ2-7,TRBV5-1,CASSLAVGIYEQYF